This T cell receptor (beta chain) was identified in a study of cytomegalovirus exposure and HLA in healthy donors. Findings of the study overall: According to the study, 150 to 200 TCR beta chains were cytomegalovirus-associated. The only immune exposure information that was available was CMV serostatus.

Note on this clone: The antigen remains undetermined.

The length of the CDR3 is 14 residues. Germline assignment: CDR1 LNHDA and CDR2 SQIVND (reference sequence). V was cut by 4 bases and J by 0 bases, with 10 bases left in between. It was with 60 Vbeta and 13 Jbeta primers that the PCR ran. In the original analysis: A later analysis tallied approximately 87 million unique TCR beta chains, roughly 11 million of them shared. Sequencing used immunoSEQ multiplex PCR; TCRdb keeps in-frame clones, though not all of them. V, J and clone size derive from that table, while D and trimming were established from the DNA sequence. In the table there are around 200,000 clones, about 88% of which are singletons.

The V call is TRBV19, the J call TRBJ2-7, with a weak D call TRBD2 (6 bases). This TCR came from a woman aged 30 to 39 in good health and CMV-seronegative. The sample comprised PBMCs. The CDR3 nucleotides are TGTGCCAGTAGTACCGGGAGACTCTCCTACGAGCAGTACTTC. Amino acids: CASSTGRLSYEQYF.